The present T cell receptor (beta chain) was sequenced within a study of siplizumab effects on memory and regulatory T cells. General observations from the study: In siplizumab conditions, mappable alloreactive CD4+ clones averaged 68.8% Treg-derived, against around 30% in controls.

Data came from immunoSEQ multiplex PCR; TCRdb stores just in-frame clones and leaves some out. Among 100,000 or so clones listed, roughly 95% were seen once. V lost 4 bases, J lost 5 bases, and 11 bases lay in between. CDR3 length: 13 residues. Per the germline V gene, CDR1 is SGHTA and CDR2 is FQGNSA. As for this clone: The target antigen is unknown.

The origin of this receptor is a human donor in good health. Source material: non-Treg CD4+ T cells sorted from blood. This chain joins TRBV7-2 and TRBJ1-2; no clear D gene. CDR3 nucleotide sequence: TGTGCCAGCAGCTACCAAGACATTTATGGCTACACCTTC. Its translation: CASSYQDIYGYTF.